The clone carrying this T cell receptor beta chain was found a few times. Its target is not known. This sample is drawn from a study of T cell repertoires in cytomegalovirus infection. In the study overall: As its CMV epitopes, the study selected recently identified HLA-C-restricted and well-studied HLA-B-restricted targets. Evidence of both CMV infection and a matching HLA type came from public TCR beta signatures.

Study-wide results and caveats: The response measured ex vivo was dominated by TCR beta clonotypes (HLA-C-restricted and CMV-specific). Adding up the frequency of public TCR beta families identified people who carried CMV plus the relevant HLA.

V shed 5 bases and J 8 bases; nucleotides not matched to a gene: 9. The length of the CDR3 is 14 residues. Looked up from germline, CDR1 is SEHNR and CDR2 is FQNEAQ (reference sequence). One entry per CDR3 protein results from TCRdb running MiXCR on the reads. Here the sample spans some 200,000 distinct CDR3 sequences, 38% being singletons. The starting material was CD8+ T cells from cultured PBMCs, obtained from culture after CMV antigen stimulation. The TCR comes from a human donor in good health (CMV status not recorded). Some clones in this sample may be carry-over from other donors' samples. The rearrangement uses TRBV7-9 and TRBJ2-1; 7 bases agree with TRBD2. CDR3 sequence: CASSAGDFGDEQFF. CDR3 coding DNA: TGTGCCAGCAGCGCGGGGGACTTTGGGGATGAGCAGTTCTTC.